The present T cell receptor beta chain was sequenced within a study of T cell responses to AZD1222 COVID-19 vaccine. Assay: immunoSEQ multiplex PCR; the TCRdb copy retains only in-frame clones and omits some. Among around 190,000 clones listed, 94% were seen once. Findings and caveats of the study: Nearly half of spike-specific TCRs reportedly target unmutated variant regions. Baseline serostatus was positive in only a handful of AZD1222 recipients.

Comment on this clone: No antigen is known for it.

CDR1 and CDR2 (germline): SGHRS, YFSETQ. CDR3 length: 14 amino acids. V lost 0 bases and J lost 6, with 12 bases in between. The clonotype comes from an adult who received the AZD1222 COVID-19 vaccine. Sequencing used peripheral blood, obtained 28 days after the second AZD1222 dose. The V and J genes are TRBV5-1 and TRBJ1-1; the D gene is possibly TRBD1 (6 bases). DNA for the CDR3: TGCGCCAGCAGCTTGGGCACAGGGTTGCCTGAAGCTTTCTTT. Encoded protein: CASSLGTGLPEAFF. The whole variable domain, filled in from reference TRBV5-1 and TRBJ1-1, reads KAGVTQTPRYLIKTRGQQVTLSCSPISGHRSVSWYQQTPGQGLQFLFEYFSETQRNKGNFPGRFSGRQFSNSRSEMNVSTLELGDSALYLCASSLGTGLPEAFFGQGTRLTVV.